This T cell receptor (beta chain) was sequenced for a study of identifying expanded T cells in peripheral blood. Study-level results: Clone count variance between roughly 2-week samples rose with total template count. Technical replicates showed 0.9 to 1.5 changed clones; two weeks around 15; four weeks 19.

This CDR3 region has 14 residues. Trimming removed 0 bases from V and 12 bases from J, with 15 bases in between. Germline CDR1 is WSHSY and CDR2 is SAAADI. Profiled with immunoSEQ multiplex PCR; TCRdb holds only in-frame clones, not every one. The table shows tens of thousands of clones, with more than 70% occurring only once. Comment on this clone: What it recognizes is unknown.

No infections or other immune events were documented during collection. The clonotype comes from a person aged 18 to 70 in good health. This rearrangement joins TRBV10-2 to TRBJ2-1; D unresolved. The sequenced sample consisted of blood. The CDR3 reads CASSESTLGARQFF. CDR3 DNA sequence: TGCGCCAGCAGTGAGTCGACACTGGGCGCACGGCAGTTCTTC.